These 21 T cell receptor beta chains originate from one sample sequenced in a study of cytomegalovirus exposure and HLA in healthy donors. The PCR had 60 Vbeta and 13 Jbeta primers. The assay was immunoSEQ multiplex PCR, and TCRdb's table has in-frame clones only and misses some. The data hold some 50,000 clones, with 72% observed a single time. The sample consisted of PBMCs. These TCRs come from a woman between 50 and 59 years old in good health and CMV-seropositive.

The V call is TRBV5-6, the J call TRBJ1-3; the D gene is possibly TRBD1 (6 bases). Between the trimmed V and J ends, which lost 4 bases and 8 bases, there was a span of 16 bases. Germline loops: CDR1 SGHDT, CDR2 YYEEEE. The CDR3 has 14 residues. Written as DNA, the CDR3 is TGTGCCAGCAGCCAGTGGGGGGGCATGTACACCATATATTTT. The encoded protein is CASSQWGGMYTIYF.

The chain has TRBV6-5 and TRBJ2-5, with 9 bases fitting TRBD1. J was trimmed by 4 bases and V by 3 bases; bases with no gene match: 3. CDR3 length: 14 amino acids. The germline gives CDR1 MNHEY, CDR2 SVGAGI. As DNA, the CDR3 is TGTGCCAGCAGTTATGCGGACAGGGGAGAGACCCAGTACTTC. Translating gives CASSYADRGETQYF.

In regard to this clone: The sample contains more than one DNA sequence encoding this CDR3. This CDR3 reads CASSRDRGENYGYTF. The CDR3 DNA reads TGTGCCAGCAGCAGGGACAGGGGAGAAAACTATGGCTACACCTTC. The genes are TRBV7-9 and TRBJ1-2, with 10 bases fitting TRBD1. Germline V gives CDR1 SEHNR, CDR2 FQNEAQ (reference sequence). This CDR3 has 15 residues. The trim removed 5 bases at V and 2 bases at J, leaving 5 bases unmatched.

The chain links TRBV5-1 to TRBJ2-7; TRBD1 agrees at 11 bases. CDR1 is SGHRS, CDR2 YFSETQ, per germline. The CDR3 has 16 residues. V shed 4 bases and J 7 bases; nucleotides not matched to a gene: 13. The CDR3 protein is CASSVRTGQGAGEQYF. The CDR3 DNA is TGCGCCAGCAGCGTTCGGACCGGACAGGGGGCTGGAGAGCAGTACTTC.

The CDR3 DNA reads TGCGCCAGCCATAGACCGGAGGGACTAAACACCGGGGAGCTGTTTTTT. Protein sequence: CASHRPEGLNTGELFF. This chain connects TRBV23-1 to TRBJ2-2; 7 bases fit TRBD2. TRBV23-1 is given ORF status, its function remaining uncertain. V lost 8 bases, J lost 2 bases, and 11 bases stayed unmatched. The CDR3 is 16 residues long.

The genes are TRBV5-1 and TRBJ2-7; TRBD2 matches at 10 bases. Looked up from germline, CDR1 is SGHRS and CDR2 is YFSETQ. Trimming took 7 bases from V and 2 from J; bases not matched to a gene: 15. The CDR3 is 17 residues long. The CDR3 sequence is CASCPWSGGAGTYEQYF. The CDR3 region has the DNA TGCGCCAGCTGCCCGTGGAGCGGGGGGGCTGGGACCTACGAGCAGTACTTC.

A few counts support this clone. V gene TRBV7-9 combines with J gene TRBJ2-7; TRBD1 might be the D (5 bases). Germline-derived CDR1 and CDR2 are SEHNR and FQNEAQ (reference sequence). CDR3 size: 14 residues. V was clipped by 1 base and J by 6 bases, with 13 bases between them. The CDR3 DNA follows: TGTGCCAGCAGCTTAGGCCTCGGACAAAGCGAGCAGTACTTC. This translates into CASSLGLGQSEQYF.

This chain uses TRBV5-6 with TRBJ2-3; 11 bases map to TRBD2. The ends lost 2 bases at V and 7 bases at J; junction bases unmatched: 6. Per germline, CDR1 SGHDT and CDR2 YYEEEE. The CDR3 is 15 residues long. CDR3 in DNA: TGTGCCAGCAGCTTTGGTCCTAGCGGGGGGAATACGCAGTATTTT. As protein: CASSFGPSGGNTQYF.

J is TRBJ1-1 and V is TRBV28, with 8 bases matching TRBD1. Germline CDR1 is MDHEN and CDR2 is SYDVKM. There are 13 residues in the CDR3. J lost 3 bases, V lost 4 bases, and 1 base had no gene match. CDR3 loop: CASSSTGDTEAFF. The DNA of the CDR3 is TGTGCCAGCAGTTCGACAGGGGACACTGAAGCTTTCTTT.

The chain has TRBV5-1 and TRBJ1-4; no definite D call. The CDR3 runs 15 residues. V was cut by 3 bases and J by 0 bases, with 9 bases left in between. Looked up from germline, CDR1 is SGHRS and CDR2 is YFSETQ. CDR3 sequence reads: CASSYAGTTNEKLFF. The CDR3 coding sequence is TGCGCCAGCAGCTATGCCGGTACAACTAATGAAAAACTGTTTTTT. The whole variable domain, remainder taken from reference TRBV5-1 and TRBJ1-4, is KAGVTQTPRYLIKTRGQQVTLSCSPISGHRSVSWYQQTPGQGLQFLFEYFSETQRNKGNFPGRFSGRQFSNSRSEMNVSTLELGDSALYLCASSYAGTTNEKLFFGSGTQLSVL.

The chain recombines TRBV10-1 with TRBJ2-3, with TRBD1 matching 10 bases. The germline V gene encodes CDR1 WNHNN and CDR2 SYGVQD (reference sequence). The J segment lost 4 bases and the V segment lost 5 bases, leaving 6 bases of the junction unmatched. The CDR3 consists of 15 residues. The CDR3 DNA sequence: TGCGCCAGCAGTCCGGACAGGGGGAAGGCAGATACGCAGTATTTT. It translates to CASSPDRGKADTQYF.

The CDR3 nucleotides are TGTGCCAGCAGCTTAGTGGGAGATGGAAACACCATATATTTT. Protein sequence: CASSLVGDGNTIYF. V usage is TRBV7-2 and J usage is TRBJ1-3; D is unresolved. In germline, CDR1 is SGHTA, CDR2 FQGNSA. Deletions cut 1 base from V and 3 bases from J, with 7 bases between. There are 14 residues in the CDR3.

The rearrangement links TRBV11-3 to TRBJ2-3; 7 bases agree with TRBD1. The CDR3 contains 15 residues. The germline V gene encodes CDR1 SGHNT and CDR2 YENEEA. V shed 1 base, J shed 2 bases, and the junction held 3 bases outside the gene matches. The CDR3 DNA is TGTGCCAGCAGCTTAGGGACAGGAATCACAGATACGCAGTATTTT. Translation: CASSLGTGITDTQYF.

This clone was detected only a few times. The chain uses TRBV4-1 and TRBJ1-3, with a weak D call TRBD1 (6 bases). CDR1 and CDR2 from the germline V gene are MGHRA and YSYEKL. This CDR3 has 14 residues. V was pared by 3 bases and J by 3 bases, with 9 bases between. The CDR3 is CASSQQDSGNTIYF. CDR3 coding DNA: TGCGCCAGCAGCCAGCAGGACAGTGGAAACACCATATATTTT.

The chain has TRBV18 and TRBJ1-5; unclear D gene. From germline, CDR1 is KGHSH and CDR2 LQKENI. With 5 bases removed from V and 0 bases from J, the gap between germline ends came to 11 bases. The CDR3 is 15 amino acids. DNA for the CDR3: TGTGCCAGCTCAGAAGAGAGCCTTAGCAATCAGCCCCAGCATTTT. Translated: CASSEESLSNQPQHF.

V gene TRBV27 combines with J gene TRBJ2-2; 9 nucleotides line up with TRBD1. This CDR3 contains 15 residues. The ends lost 11 bases at V and 9 bases at J; junction bases unmatched: 16. CDR1 is MNHEY, CDR2 SMNVEV, per germline (reference sequence). The CDR3 protein is CAGHRGRVDRRELFF. CDR3 in DNA: TGTGCCGGTCACAGGGGGCGAGTTGATCGGAGGGAGCTGTTTTTT.

The chain links TRBV2 to TRBJ2-1; possible D gene TRBD2, 6 bases. V lost 3 bases and J 10 bases, leaving 19 bases between the germline ends. Germline lookup yields CDR1 SNHLY and CDR2 FYNNEI. The CDR3 has 15 amino acids. The CDR3 is CASSDRDSDIEEQFF. CDR3 in DNA: TGTGCCAGCAGTGATCGGGACTCGGATATAGAGGAGCAGTTCTTC. The complete variable domain, with remaining parts taken from reference TRBV2 and TRBJ2-1, reads EPEVTQTPSHQVTQMGQEVILRCVPISNHLYFYWYRQILGQKVEFLVSFYNNEISEKSEIFDDQFSVERPDGSNFTLKIRSTKLEDSAMYFCASSDRDSDIEEQFFGPGTRLTVL.

V usage is TRBV6-5 and J usage is TRBJ1-1; unclear D gene. Between the trimmed V and J ends, which lost 4 bases and 9 bases, there was a span of 12 bases. This CDR3 has 12 amino acids. The V gene's germline CDR1 is MNHEY and CDR2 SVGAGI. CDR3 DNA sequence: TGTGCCAGCAGTTCGCCGACTAGCCAAGCTTTCTTT. Translated: CASSSPTSQAFF.

This clone was seen just once. The chain has TRBV9 and TRBJ2-1, with D possibly TRBD2 on 6 matching bases. The germline gives CDR1 SGDLS, CDR2 YYNGEE. The CDR3 covers 15 residues. Trimming took off 0 bases at V and 9 bases at J, with 16 bases between the two ends. The CDR3 is CASSVESSVGGEQFF. The DNA for the CDR3 is TGTGCCAGCAGCGTAGAGTCCAGTGTGGGGGGTGAGCAGTTCTTC. Full variable domain (remainder filled in from reference TRBV9 and TRBJ2-1): DSGVTQTPKHLITATGQRVTLRCSPRSGDLSVYWYQQSLDQGLQFLIQYYNGEERAKGNILERFSAQQFPDLHSELNLSSLELGDSALYFCASSVESSVGGEQFFGPGTRLTVL.

J is TRBJ1-1 and V is TRBV7-3; a possible D gene is TRBD1 (6 bases). This CDR3 comprises 16 residues. In germline, CDR1 is SGHTA, CDR2 FQGTGA. The V gene lost 5 bases and the J gene lost 0 bases, with 16 bases spanning the gap. The CDR3 DNA sequence: TGTGCCAGCAGCACCTTCAGACAGGTCATGAACACTGAAGCTTTCTTT. This sequence encodes CASSTFRQVMNTEAFF.

The V call is TRBV7-6, the J call TRBJ2-2; perhaps TRBD1 as D (6 bases). V shed 2 bases and J shed 6 bases, with 10 bases lying between them. This CDR3 spans 14 amino acids. Germline V gene data show CDR1 as SGHVS and CDR2 as FNYEAQ. The CDR3 sequence is CASSLNRQAGELFF. For the CDR3, the DNA is TGTGCCAGCAGCTTAAACCGACAGGCCGGGGAGCTGTTTTTT.